One T cell receptor beta chain is described in this entry. As controls, healthy donors matched for age and sex were used. The entry originates in a study of CD8 T cells in Susac syndrome. Random hexamers served to reverse transcribe about 0.5 to 1 ug RNA. The immunoSEQ assay covered 54 Vbeta and 13 Jbeta segments for CDR3. MiXCR, run by TCRdb on the immunoSEQ multiplex PCR reads, gives a single entry per CDR3 protein. Seen here are approximately 120,000 distinct CDR3 sequences, around 95% observed once, and the top ten hold over 0.07%. With 6 bases clipped from V and 5 bases from J, the junction kept 7 bases outside the gene matches. The CDR3 is 14 amino acids.

The TCR comes from a human donor in good health. This sequence joins TRBV23-1 and TRBJ2-7, with 10 bases fitting TRBD1. TRBV23-1 is marked as an open reading frame, function uncertain. Sequencing was done on a sample of CD4+ T cells from PBMCs. The CDR3 region is CASRLRQGADEQYF. The CDR3 bases are TGCGCCAGCAGACTACGACAGGGGGCGGACGAGCAGTACTTC.